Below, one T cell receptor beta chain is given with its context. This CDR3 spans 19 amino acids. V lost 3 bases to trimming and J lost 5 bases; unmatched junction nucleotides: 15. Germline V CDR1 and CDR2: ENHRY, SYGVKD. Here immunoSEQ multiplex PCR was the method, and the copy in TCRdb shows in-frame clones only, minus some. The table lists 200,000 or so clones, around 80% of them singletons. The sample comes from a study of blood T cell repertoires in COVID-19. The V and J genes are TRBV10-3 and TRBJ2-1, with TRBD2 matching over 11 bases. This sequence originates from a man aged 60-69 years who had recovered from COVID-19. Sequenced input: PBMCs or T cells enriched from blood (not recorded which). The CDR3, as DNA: TGTGCCATCAGTGACCCACTAGCGGGGGCCGCTTCGGTTAACAATGAGCAGTTCTTC. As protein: CAISDPLAGAASVNNEQFF.